This T cell receptor (beta chain) comes out of a study of tumor-infiltrating lymphocytes in primary liver carcinoma. As for the study in general: All lesions had stage T1-T3 N0M0 and roughly 4 to 11 cm widths.

Co-extracting RNA and DNA was done with about 20-34 mg of unsorted bulk tissue as input. All patients had surgically resected primary liver carcinoma. This clonotype was observed once. Antigen unknown. Sequence at one end of the junction differs from germline and may be a read error. Findings and limits, study-wide: The study found tumor-adjacent and tumor-blood pairs overlapped less than tumor region pairs. Roughly 7.5-25% of top clones, and no more, occurred in all five tumor regions.

From roughly 470 ng total RNA, TCR beta cDNA was generated with a primer in the constant region. For TCR beta, libraries were produced by three nested multiplex PCR rounds using slightly modified ARM-PCR. A C-beta reverse primer and TRBV1-TRBV30 forward primers served in each of the first two PCR rounds, at ten to eleven cycles apiece. One entry per CDR3 protein, called by TCRdb with MiXCR from the multiplex PCR reads. The table lists 20,000 to 25,000 distinct CDR3 sequences, 65% to 85% of them singletons, with approximately 41% in the top ten. This CDR3 contains 15 residues. Germline-derived CDR1 and CDR2 are DFQATT and SNEGSKA (reference sequence).

Sequences were obtained from liver tumor tissue from sampling region 1. The subset: tumor region T1, superior pole. The sequence came from a man in his forties or fifties with primary liver carcinoma and hepatitis B virus infection. This chain uses TRBV20-1 with TRBJ2-1, with 13 bases that match TRBD2. The CDR3 DNA follows: TGCAGTGCCACAATACTAGCGGGAGGGCCAGTTGAGCAGCTCTTC. This encodes CSATILAGGPVEQLF.